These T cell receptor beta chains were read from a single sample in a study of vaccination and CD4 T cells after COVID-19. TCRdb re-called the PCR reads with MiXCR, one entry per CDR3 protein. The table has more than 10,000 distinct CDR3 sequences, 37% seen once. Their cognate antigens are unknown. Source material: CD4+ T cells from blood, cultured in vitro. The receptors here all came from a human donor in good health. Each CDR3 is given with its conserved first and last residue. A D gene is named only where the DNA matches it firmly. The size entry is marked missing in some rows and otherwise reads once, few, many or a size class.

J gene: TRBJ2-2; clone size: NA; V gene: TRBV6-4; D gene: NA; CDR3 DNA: TGTGCCAGCAGTGACAGGGCGACCGGGGAGCTGTTTTTT; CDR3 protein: CASSDRATGELFF
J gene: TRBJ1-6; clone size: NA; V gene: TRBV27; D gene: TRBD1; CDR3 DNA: TGTGCCAGCAGTTTAGACAGGGGAGGGAATTCACCCCTCCACTTT; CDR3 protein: CASSLDRGGNSPLHF
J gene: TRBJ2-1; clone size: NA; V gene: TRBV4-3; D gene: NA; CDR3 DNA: TGCGCCAGCAGCCAAGGCCTTCTAGTTGCAAATGAGCAGTTCTTC; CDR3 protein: CASSQGLLVANEQFF
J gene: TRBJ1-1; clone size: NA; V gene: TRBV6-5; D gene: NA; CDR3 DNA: TGTGCCAGCAGTTACAAGGGTAACACTGAAGCTTTCTTT; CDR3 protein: CASSYKGNTEAFF
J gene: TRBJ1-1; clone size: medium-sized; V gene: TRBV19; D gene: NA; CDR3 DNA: TGTGCCAGTAGTATAAAGGGGGACACTGAAGCTTTCTTT; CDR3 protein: CASSIKGDTEAFF
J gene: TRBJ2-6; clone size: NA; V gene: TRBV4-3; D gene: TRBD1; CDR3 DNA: TGCGCCAGCAGCCAAGATGGAAGACAGGGATACTCTGGGGCCAACGTCCTGACTTTC; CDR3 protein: CASSQDGRQGYSGANVLTF
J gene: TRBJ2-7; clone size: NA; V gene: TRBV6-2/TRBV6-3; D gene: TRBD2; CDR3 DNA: TGTGCCAGCAGCCACTTCGGGACTAGCGGGAGCAGAGCCCCCTACGAGCAGTACTTC; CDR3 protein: CASSHFGTSGSRAPYEQYF
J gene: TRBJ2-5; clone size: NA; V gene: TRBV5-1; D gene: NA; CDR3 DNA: TGCGCCAGCAGCTTGGTGGGGGGGCGGAAAGCGGAGACCCAGTACTTC; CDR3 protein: CASSLVGGRKAETQYF
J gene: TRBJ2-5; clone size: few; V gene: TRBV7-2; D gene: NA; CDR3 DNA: TGTGCCAGCAGCCCCCAGGGAAGGGCAAAGACCCAGTACTTC; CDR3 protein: CASSPQGRAKTQYF
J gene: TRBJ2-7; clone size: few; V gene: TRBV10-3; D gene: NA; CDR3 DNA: TGTGCCATCCGCAACCACGCCGACCTATACGAGCAGTACTTC; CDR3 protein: CAIRNHADLYEQYF
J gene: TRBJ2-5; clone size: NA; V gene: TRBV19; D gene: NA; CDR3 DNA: TGTGCCAGTAGTATAGATACGCAGGGAATAGAGACCCAGTACTTC; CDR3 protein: CASSIDTQGIETQYF
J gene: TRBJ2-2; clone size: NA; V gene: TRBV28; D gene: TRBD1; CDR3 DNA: TGTGCCAGCACACCAGGGGGCAGGGAAACCGGGGAGCTGTTTTTT; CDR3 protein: CASTPGGRETGELFF
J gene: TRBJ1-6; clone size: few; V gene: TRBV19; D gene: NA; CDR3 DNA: TGTGCCAGTACCCCTGGGATCGGCTATAATTCACCCCTCCACTTT; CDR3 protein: CASTPGIGYNSPLHF
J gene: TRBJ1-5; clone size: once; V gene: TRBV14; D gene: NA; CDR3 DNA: TGTGCCAGCAGCCAAGAGAGGAAGGGGAGCAATCAGCCCCAGCATTTT; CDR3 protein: CASSQERKGSNQPQHF
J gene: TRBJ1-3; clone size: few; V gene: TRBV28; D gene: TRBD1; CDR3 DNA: TGTGCCAGCAGAATAGGGACAGTTTCTGGAAACACCATATATTTT; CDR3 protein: CASRIGTVSGNTIYF
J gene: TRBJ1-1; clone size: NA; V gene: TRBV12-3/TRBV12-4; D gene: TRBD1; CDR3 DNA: TGTGCCAGCAGTCCCCGGACAGGGGTGAGGGCTTTCTTT; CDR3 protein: CASSPRTGVRAFF